The sequence of this TCR beta chain was determined in a study of cytomegalovirus exposure and HLA in healthy donors. Whole-study findings and limits: Some TCR beta chains (164 of them) were listed as cytomegalovirus-associated. It was found in a later analysis that first-cohort TCR clusters tended to co-occur in the approximately 120 validation repertoires. Most TCR sequences proved rare, with some public TCRs found in many donors.

Details on this clone: What it binds is not known.

TCRdb's copy holds only in-frame clones and misses some; the assay was immunoSEQ multiplex PCR. Altogether about 76,000 clones are present, 94% being singletons, with the ten largest covering roughly 0.6%. Germline CDR1 and CDR2: MNHEY and SVGAGI. Trimming took 0 bases from V and 4 from J, leaving 10 bases between them. The CDR3 extends over 15 amino acids. This receptor was identified in a woman aged 18-29 years in good health and CMV-seronegative. Sequenced sample: PBMCs. J is TRBJ1-5 and V is TRBV6-5; D unclear. The CDR3 here is CASSYSVRQNQPQHF. In DNA, the CDR3 is TGTGCCAGCAGTTACTCAGTCAGGCAGAATCAGCCCCAGCATTTT.